This TCR beta chain was captured in a study of shared clonotypes between healthy human individuals. Donors comprised healthy HIV-negative adults lacking recent acute infections or vaccinations. The authors divided CD4+ cells into CD45RA+ naive and CD45RA-negative memory subsets. Germline CDR1 reads SEHNR; CDR2 reads FQNEAQ (reference sequence). This CDR3 has 11 amino acids. V lost 1 base and J 5 bases, leaving 3 bases between the germline ends. Clones were sequenced by immunoSEQ multiplex PCR, and TCRdb holds only the in-frame ones, with some missing. The sample holds about 520,000 clones, approximately 95% seen once. Points on this clone: Antigen specificity is unknown.

Study-wide results and limits: Shared clonotypes: 4.5% to 5% naive CD4, about 3.5% naive CD8, about 2.5% memory CD4, more than 0.3% memory CD8.

The sample taken for sequencing was naive CD4+ T cells sorted from blood. Specified subset: CD45RA+ positively selected. The receptor's source is a woman aged 25 to 39 in good health. The chain has TRBV7-9 and TRBJ2-7; D unclear. In DNA, the CDR3 is TGTGCCAGCAGCTTAGGGGACGAGCAGTACTTC. It codes for CASSLGDEQYF.